The 4 T cell receptor beta chains below come from one sample, sequenced in a study of blood T cell repertoires in COVID-19. Data came from immunoSEQ multiplex PCR; TCRdb stores just in-frame clones and leaves some out. The sample carries 130,000 to 150,000 clones, approximately 81% recorded once. The sequencing sample was made of peripheral blood. Source of these receptors: a human donor in a cohort sampled during active COVID-19.

This chain uses TRBV5-1 with TRBJ2-2; 11 bases line up with TRBD1. The V gene's germline CDR1 is SGHRS and CDR2 YFSETQ. This CDR3 is built from 16 residues. V gave up 0 bases and J gave up 5 bases; unmatched junction bases: 3. CDR3: CASSLEGTGGTGELFF. The CDR3 nucleotides are TGCGCCAGCAGCTTGGAGGGGACAGGGGGTACCGGGGAGCTGTTTTTT.

This clone was seen at least ten times. This chain links TRBV5-1 with TRBJ1-1, with 7 nucleotides matching TRBD1. The ends lost 4 bases at V and 5 bases at J; junction bases unmatched: 11. The CDR3 is 15 residues long. In germline, CDR1 is SGHRS, CDR2 YFSETQ. CDR3 protein: CASSTLTGFSTEAFF. The CDR3, as DNA: TGCGCCAGCAGCACCTTGACAGGGTTTTCGACTGAAGCTTTCTTT.

This clone was detected a few times. This rearrangement joins TRBV5-1 to TRBJ1-2; 10 bases align to TRBD1. The V gene's germline CDR1 is SGHRS and CDR2 YFSETQ. The CDR3 runs 14 residues. V lost 2 bases and J lost 3; bases outside the gene matches: 1. The CDR3 region has the DNA TGCGCCAGCAGCTTAGGACAGGGGGACTATGGCTACACCTTC. Its translation is CASSLGQGDYGYTF.

The gene calls are TRBV7-8 and TRBJ2-7; 7 bases line up with TRBD2. Trimming removed 0 bases from V and 2 bases from J; junction bases left unmatched: 1. CDR1 SGHVS and CDR2 FQNEAQ come from the germline V gene. The CDR3 runs to 14 residues. The CDR3 sequence: CASSLALAAYEQYF. For the CDR3, the DNA is TGTGCCAGCAGCTTAGCGCTAGCGGCCTACGAGCAGTACTTC.